Following are 16 T cell receptor beta chains from one sample sequenced in a study of radiotherapy plus CTLA-4 blockade in lung cancer. Profiling relied on immunoSEQ multiplex PCR, and the TCRdb table lists in-frame clones only, not all of them. Counted here are over 12,000 clones, around 87% occurring once; the ten biggest clones make up approximately 14%. Here the sequenced sample was peripheral blood, taken from a patient treated with radiotherapy plus ipilimumab. Receptors were obtained from a human donor with non-small cell lung cancer that progressed on radiotherapy plus ipilimumab. Some clones in this sample may be carry-over from other donors' samples.

This clone turned up a few times. This chain connects TRBV5-6 to TRBJ2-7; 9 positions agree with TRBD2. CDR1 is SGHDT, CDR2 YYEEEE, per germline. The CDR3 extends over 15 amino acids. J was trimmed by 7 bases and V by 6 bases; bases with no gene match: 14. CDR3 bases: TGTGCCAGCACCTCCCTTAGCGGGAGTCGGAGGGAGCAGTACTTC. This encodes CASTSLSGSRREQYF.

V gene TRBV7-8 combines with J gene TRBJ1-2; no clear D gene. CDR1 and CDR2 (germline): SGHVS, FQNEAQ. V was pared by 1 base and J by 6 bases, with 12 bases between. The CDR3 sequence is 14 residues long. CDR3 bases: TGTGCCAGCAGCTTAGTCGGCCGCGGGGATGGCTACACCTTC. This encodes CASSLVGRGDGYTF.

This clone appeared once. V usage is TRBV7-2 and J usage is TRBJ2-3; D might be TRBD1 (5 bases). CDR3 length: 13 amino acids. CDR1 and CDR2 from the germline V gene are SGHTA and FQGNSA. V lost 3 bases, J lost 6 bases, and 10 bases lay in between. DNA of the CDR3: TGTGCCAGCAGCTTGCAGGGTCCGGATACGCAGTATTTT. Translated: CASSLQGPDTQYF.

The chain recombines TRBV5-4 with TRBJ2-3; TRBD2 aligns across 9 bases. CDR3 size: 16 residues. Germline assignment: CDR1 SGHNT and CDR2 YYREEE (reference sequence). With V trimmed by 0 bases and J by 0 bases, 2 bases remained unmatched. CDR3 DNA sequence: TGTGCCAGCAGCTTGGGTAGCGGGGGCAGCACAGATACGCAGTATTTT. Protein sequence: CASSLGSGGSTDTQYF.

This clone has just one count. V gene TRBV19 combines with J gene TRBJ2-1; 9 bases match TRBD2. V lost 5 bases, J lost 2 bases, and 7 bases stayed unmatched. The CDR3 has 16 amino acids. Looked up from germline, CDR1 is LNHDA and CDR2 is SQIVND (reference sequence). CDR3 DNA sequence: TGTGCCAGTAGTGGTGCGGGAGGGAGTACCTACAATGAGCAGTTCTTC. It specifies CASSGAGGSTYNEQFF.

The chain carries TRBV7-9 and TRBJ2-7; TRBD2 aligns across 8 bases. The CDR3 has 15 residues. Germline V gene lookup returns CDR1 SEHNR and CDR2 FQNEAQ (reference sequence). V trimming: 0 bases; J trimming: 2 bases; junction bases outside the gene matches: 3. CDR3: CASSLAGSGTYEQYF. The CDR3 nucleotides read TGTGCCAGCAGCTTAGCGGGTAGCGGGACCTACGAGCAGTACTTC.

The chain uses TRBV27 and TRBJ2-2; TRBD2 matches at 7 bases. The CDR3 covers 15 residues. Germline assignment: CDR1 MNHEY and CDR2 SMNVEV (reference sequence). Germline trimming cut 3 bases from V and 2 bases from J; bases unmatched to any gene: 3. CDR3 amino acids: CASSFQRGNTGELFF. The CDR3 DNA reads TGTGCCAGCAGTTTCCAGCGGGGCAACACCGGGGAGCTGTTTTTT.

In its sample, this clone was seen a few times. This chain uses TRBV5-1 with TRBJ2-5, with a weak D call TRBD2 (5 bases). V gave up 3 bases and J gave up 9 bases, with 12 bases separating them. CDR3 length equals 12 residues. CDR1 and CDR2 from the germline V gene are SGHRS and YFSETQ. The CDR3 spells CASSSTPAAQYF. The CDR3 nucleotides read TGCGCCAGCAGCTCGACCCCAGCGGCCCAGTACTTC.

This chain uses TRBV5-1 with TRBJ2-2; 8 positions match TRBD2. V shed 0 bases, J shed 0 bases, and the junction held 4 bases outside the gene matches. Germline V CDR1 and CDR2: SGHRS, YFSETQ. The CDR3 is made up of 17 amino acids. CDR3 sequence: CASSLDASGSNTGELFF. In DNA, the CDR3 is TGCGCCAGCAGCTTGGATGCTAGCGGGTCGAACACCGGGGAGCTGTTTTTT.

The chain employs TRBV6-5 and TRBJ2-3, with a weak D call TRBD2 (5 bases). The CDR3 runs 13 residues. V shed 4 bases and J shed 5 bases, with 10 bases lying between them. Germline V lookup: CDR1 MNHEY, CDR2 SVGAGI. The CDR3 region has the DNA TGTGCCAGCAGTTCCTACACTAGAGATACGCAGTATTTT. The encoded protein is CASSSYTRDTQYF.

On this clone: Other DNA sequences of this sample code for an identical CDR3. The chain links TRBV18 to TRBJ2-3; unclear D gene. Trimming pared 3 bases from V and 0 bases from J, leaving 7 bases between. Per the germline V gene, CDR1 is KGHSH and CDR2 is LQKENI. The CDR3 covers 14 residues. The CDR3 loop is CASSPTRSTDTQYF. In nucleotides, the CDR3 is TGTGCCAGCTCACCTACTCGTAGCACAGATACGCAGTATTTT. The full variable domain, completed using reference TRBV18 and TRBJ2-3, is NAGVMQNPRHLVRRRGQEARLRCSPMKGHSHVYWYRQLPEEGLKFMVYLQKENIIDESGMPKERFSAEFPKEGPSILRIQQVVRGDSAAYFCASSPTRSTDTQYFGPGTRLTVL.

The V gene is TRBV10-2, the J gene TRBJ1-1; 7 bases match TRBD1. This CDR3 is 14 amino acids long. J lost 4 bases, V lost 5 bases, and 7 bases had no gene match. Germline CDR1 is WSHSY and CDR2 is SAAADI. The CDR3 protein is CASSSTGSSTEAFF. The CDR3 DNA follows: TGCGCCAGCAGTTCGACAGGGTCTAGCACTGAAGCTTTCTTT.

The rearrangement links TRBV14 to TRBJ1-1, with 7 nucleotides matching TRBD1. The V and J ends lost 4 bases and 5 bases, in that order; junction bases with no gene match: 10. The germline V gene encodes CDR1 SGHDN and CDR2 FVKESK. This CDR3 spans 15 amino acids. CDR3 sequence: CASSPWRGRGTEAFF. Here the CDR3 DNA reads TGTGCCAGCAGCCCGTGGAGGGGGCGAGGGACTGAAGCTTTCTTT.

V is TRBV19 and J is TRBJ1-1, with D perhaps TRBD1 (5 bases). The V gene lost 3 bases and the J gene lost 1 base, with 12 bases spanning the gap. This CDR3 region has 15 residues. The germline V gene encodes CDR1 LNHDA and CDR2 SQIVND (reference sequence). CDR3 DNA sequence: TGTGCCAGTAGTATTATGCAGGGAAGGAACACTGAAGCTTTCTTT. This gives the protein CASSIMQGRNTEAFF.

V usage is TRBV9 and J usage is TRBJ2-2; 11 nucleotides match TRBD1. CDR1 SGDLS and CDR2 YYNGEE come from the germline V gene. V trimming: 0 bases; J trimming: 7 bases; junction bases outside the gene matches: 8. The length of the CDR3 is 17 residues. CDR3 sequence: CASSVDLGTGGFGELFF. In DNA, the CDR3 is TGTGCCAGCAGCGTAGATTTGGGGACAGGGGGGTTCGGGGAGCTGTTTTTT.

This chain links TRBV15 with TRBJ2-7; 7 positions match TRBD1. The V gene's germline CDR1 is LNHNV and CDR2 YYDKDF (reference sequence). The CDR3 loop spans 15 amino acids. With V trimmed by 1 base and J by 4 bases, 7 bases remained unmatched. This CDR3 is CATSRVAGGRYEQYF. The CDR3 nucleotides read TGTGCCACCAGCAGAGTGGCAGGGGGTAGGTACGAGCAGTACTTC.